This T cell receptor beta chain derives from a study of cytomegalovirus exposure and HLA in healthy donors. Researchers ran the PCR with 60 Vbeta and 13 Jbeta primers. TCRdb's table, derived via immunoSEQ multiplex PCR, lists solely in-frame clones and lacks some. The sample has roughly 150,000 clones; around 73% are singletons. Trimming pared 4 bases from V and 7 bases from J, leaving 16 bases between. The CDR3 is made up of 15 amino acids. The germline gives CDR1 SGHTA, CDR2 FQGNSA. This TCR derives from a male donor in good health and CMV-seronegative. This sequence joins TRBV7-2 and TRBJ1-4; D might be TRBD1 (5 bases). Material for sequencing was PBMCs. CDR3 nucleotides: TGTGCCAGCAGCTCCCCAGGGTCAGGATTTGAAAAACTGTTTTTT. Encoded protein: CASSSPGSGFEKLFF.